The 19 T cell receptor beta chains reported below all come from one sample, sequenced in a study of blood T cell repertoires in COVID-19. Assay: immunoSEQ multiplex PCR; the TCRdb copy retains only in-frame clones and omits some. Among approximately 220,000 clones listed, around 89% were seen once. The sample consisted of PBMCs or T cells enriched from blood (not recorded which). Receptors were obtained from a man aged 30 to 39 who had been exposed to COVID-19.

The chain couples TRBV5-1 to TRBJ2-7; TRBD1 matches 7 bases. Germline CDR1 SGHRS, CDR2 YFSETQ. The CDR3 is 15 residues long. V gave up 3 bases and J gave up 3 bases; unmatched junction bases: 9. CDR3: CASSSKGTENYEQYF. The CDR3 DNA is TGCGCCAGCAGCTCAAAAGGGACAGAGAACTACGAGCAGTACTTC.

Here the CDR3 DNA reads TGTGCCAGCAGCCCAGCCGGGCTAGCGGGGGCCAAATCCTCCTACGAGCAGTACTTC. It specifies CASSPAGLAGAKSSYEQYF. V and J are TRBV4-2 and TRBJ2-7, with 10 bases aligning to TRBD2. The CDR3 is made up of 19 amino acids. Trimming at V came to 4 bases and at J to 0 bases, leaving 15 bases not matched to a gene. The V gene's germline CDR1 is LGHNA and CDR2 YNFKEQ.

The rearrangement links TRBV28 to TRBJ2-1; D is uncertain. Germline CDR1 is MDHEN and CDR2 is SYDVKM. V was shortened by 4 bases and J by 2 bases, with 12 bases between the two germline ends. CDR3 length: 15 residues. The CDR3 bases are TGTGCCAGCAGTTCAGCGAGCGTTACCTACAATGAGCAGTTCTTC. Its translation is CASSSASVTYNEQFF.

The chain joins TRBV10-3 to TRBJ1-6; 11 positions match TRBD1. The CDR3 loop spans 18 amino acids. Germline V lookup: CDR1 ENHRY, CDR2 SYGVKD. The ends lost 4 bases at V and 11 bases at J; junction bases unmatched: 16. CDR3 bases: TGTGCCATCAGTGGAACCGGGACAGGGGGAACAGCGGTAACACCCCTCCACTTT. It codes for CAISGTGTGGTAVTPLHF.

The count of this clone is one. The V and J genes are TRBV5-6 and TRBJ1-4; D not certain. V was cut by 8 bases and J by 3 bases, with 11 bases left in between. Germline CDR1 is SGHDT and CDR2 is YYEEEE. The CDR3 is 13 residues long. This chain's CDR3 is CASRGYANEKLFF. The CDR3 DNA follows: TGTGCCAGTAGAGGGTATGCTAATGAAAAACTGTTTTTT. The complete variable domain, with remaining parts taken from reference TRBV5-6 and TRBJ1-4, reads DAGVTQSPTHLIKTRGQQVTLRCSPKSGHDTVSWYQQALGQGPQFIFQYYEEEERQRGNFPDRFSGHQFPNYSSELNVNALLLGDSALYLCASRGYANEKLFFGSGTQLSVL.

The rearrangement joins TRBV19 to TRBJ2-7; possible D gene TRBD1, 7 bases. This CDR3 contains 16 residues. V was cut by 4 bases and J by 1 base, with 17 bases left in between. CDR1 is LNHDA and CDR2 is SQIVND in the germline V gene (reference sequence). The CDR3: CASSTGLRQGSYEQYF. The CDR3 DNA sequence: TGTGCCAGTAGTACTGGACTACGACAGGGTTCCTACGAGCAGTACTTC.

V and J are TRBV10-3 and TRBJ2-5, with 7 nucleotides matching TRBD1. Germline assignment: CDR1 ENHRY and CDR2 SYGVKD. The CDR3 loop spans 12 amino acids. With 10 bases clipped from V and 5 bases from J, the junction kept 7 bases outside the gene matches. CDR3 sequence reads: CATEQGSETQYF. CDR3 nucleotides: TGTGCCACAGAACAGGGGTCCGAGACCCAGTACTTC.

The chain couples TRBV11-2 to TRBJ1-6; TRBD1 might be the D (6 bases). The CDR3 runs 15 residues. The germline gives CDR1 SGHAT, CDR2 FQNNGV. V was trimmed by 4 bases and J by 8 bases, leaving 15 bases between them. The CDR3 region is CASSWQGRGDSPLHF. In DNA form, the CDR3 reads TGTGCCAGCAGCTGGCAGGGGAGGGGGGATTCACCCCTCCACTTT.

The chain is built from TRBV6-2 or TRBV6-3 and TRBJ2-3; maybe TRBD2 (6 bases). V lost 2 bases, J lost 3 bases, and 12 bases lay in between. This CDR3 spans 15 amino acids. Germline values: CDR1 MNHEY, CDR2 SVGEGT. This chain's CDR3 is CASSYTGLLTDTQYF. The CDR3 coding sequence is TGTGCCAGCAGTTACACGGGACTTCTGACAGATACGCAGTATTTT.

This clone was detected only once. Other DNA sequences of this sample code for an identical CDR3. V and J are TRBV7-2 and TRBJ2-2, with a possible D match to TRBD1 (6 bases). V gave up 1 base and J gave up 7 bases, with 10 bases separating them. Looked up from germline, CDR1 is SGHTA and CDR2 is FQGNSA. CDR3 length: 14 amino acids. The CDR3 DNA follows: TGTGCCAGCAGCTTAGGGGGGCCCGGCGGGGAGCTGTTTTTT. This sequence encodes CASSLGGPGGELFF.

The chain is built from TRBV6-1 and TRBJ1-6; maybe TRBD1 (5 bases). CDR1 MNHNS and CDR2 SASEGT come from the germline V gene. V was trimmed by 2 bases and J by 4 bases, leaving 12 bases between them. This CDR3 contains 16 residues. The CDR3 sequence: CASSETAAGYNSPLHF. CDR3 coding DNA: TGTGCCAGCAGTGAAACGGCTGCAGGGTATAATTCACCCCTCCACTTT.

The gene calls are TRBV21-1 and TRBJ2-7; the listed D gene, TRBD2, was not tested against the DNA. TRBV21-1 represents a pseudogene. The CDR3 totals 14 residues. The CDR3 nucleotides read TGTGCCAGCAAACGGGACTTCAGCTCCTACGAGCAGTACTTC. It encodes CASKRDFSSYEQYF.

Here the CDR3 DNA reads TGTGCCAGCAGCTTAGGCACAGGGATGTTCAATCAGCCCCAGCATTTT. This codes for CASSLGTGMFNQPQHF. The V and J genes are TRBV11-2 and TRBJ1-5, with TRBD1 as a possible D gene (6 bases). Trimming took 1 base from V and 3 from J, leaving 13 bases between them. The CDR3 sequence is 16 residues long. Germline V gives CDR1 SGHAT, CDR2 FQNNGV. Supplemented by reference TRBV11-2 and TRBJ1-5, the full variable domain reads EAGVAQSPRYKIIEKRQSVAFWCNPISGHATLYWYQQILGQGPKLLIQFQNNGVVDDSQLPKDRFSAERLKGVDSTLKIQPAKLEDSAVYLCASSLGTGMFNQPQHFGDGTRLSIL.

V is TRBV10-3 and J is TRBJ1-2, with a weak D call TRBD1 (5 bases). Germline loops: CDR1 ENHRY, CDR2 SYGVKD. Trimming shortened V by 0 bases and J by 7 bases, and 12 bases separated the two germline ends. The CDR3 totals 14 residues. CDR3 sequence: CAISESGHQLGYTF. The DNA of the CDR3 is TGTGCCATCAGTGAGTCTGGACACCAGCTTGGCTACACCTTC.

This clone has just one count. This chain's CDR3 is CASSSFFASSGNTIYF. DNA for the CDR3: TGTGCCAGCAGCTCCTTCTTCGCGTCCTCTGGAAACACCATATATTTT. This sequence joins TRBV7-8 and TRBJ1-3, with D hard to call. The CDR3 sequence is 16 residues long. Trimming took off 4 bases at V and 0 bases at J, with 13 bases between the two ends. CDR1 is SGHVS, CDR2 FQNEAQ, per germline. Combining the CDR3 with reference TRBV7-8 and TRBJ1-3 gives the whole variable domain GAGVSQSPRYKVAKRGQDVALRCDPISGHVSLFWYQQALGQGPEFLTYFQNEAQLDKSGLPSDRFFAERPEGSVSTLKIQRTQQEDSAVYLCASSSFFASSGNTIYFGEGSWLTVV.

The chain has TRBV10-1 and TRBJ2-3; 10 nucleotides agree with TRBD1. CDR1 is WNHNN and CDR2 is SYGVQD in the germline V gene (reference sequence). The CDR3 spans 16 residues. V was clipped by 0 bases and J by 8 bases; unmatched bases: 8. In nucleotides, the CDR3 is TGCGCCAGCAGTGAGTCGCGGACAGGGGGTGGAGGTACGCAGTATTTT. It specifies CASSESRTGGGGTQYF.

J is TRBJ2-6 and V is TRBV10-1; D is uncertain. This CDR3 has 16 residues. From germline, CDR1 is WNHNN and CDR2 SYGVQD (reference sequence). V was trimmed by 0 bases and J by 2 bases, leaving 8 bases between them. The CDR3 DNA is TGCGCCAGCAGTGAGTCGTCAGGAACTGGGGCCAACGTCCTGACTTTC. Residues: CASSESSGTGANVLTF.

V is TRBV12-5 and J is TRBJ2-1; a possible D gene is TRBD2 (5 bases). The CDR3 spans 12 residues. The germline V gene encodes CDR1 LGHNT and CDR2 FRNRAP. Trimming shortened V by 5 bases and J by 9 bases, and 11 bases separated the two germline ends. CDR3 coding DNA: TGTGCTAGTGGTAACCAGCGGAGTGAGCAGTTCTTC. Encoded protein: CASGNQRSEQFF.

The J gene is TRBJ1-4, the V gene TRBV19; D is ambiguous. Trimming took off 8 bases at V and 11 bases at J, with 9 bases between the two ends. This CDR3 comprises 10 residues. Looked up from germline, CDR1 is LNHDA and CDR2 is SQIVND (reference sequence). The CDR3 nucleotides are TGTGCCAGTGGGTTGGAGAAACTGTTTTTT. This sequence encodes CASGLEKLFF. The variable domain in full, completed from reference TRBV19 and TRBJ1-4, reads DGGITQSPKYLFRKEGQNVTLSCEQNLNHDAMYWYRQDPGQGLRLIYYSQIVNDFQKGDIAEGYSVSREKKESFPLTVTSAQKNPTAFYLCASGLEKLFFGSGTQLSVL.